These 23 T cell receptor beta chains originate from one sample sequenced in a study of cytotoxic CD8 clonotypes in ibrutinib-treated CLL. Repertoires were generated with immunoSEQ multiplex PCR, while TCRdb's copy carries only in-frame clones and drops some. This sample yields approximately 190,000 clones, of which about four fifths are seen a single time; 10% to 12% belongs to the top ten. Specimen: PBMCs, collected after 12 months of ibrutinib treatment. The receptor set was obtained from a human donor with chronic lymphocytic leukemia.

The V gene is TRBV4-2, the J gene TRBJ1-2; D not certain. This CDR3 has 16 amino acids. Germline V gene sequence: CDR1 LGHNA, CDR2 YNFKEQ. V was shortened by 1 base and J by 2 bases, with 14 bases between the two germline ends. CDR3 in DNA: TGTGCCAGCAGCCAAGGTCCTACGGAGATGAACTATGGCTACACCTTC. It codes for CASSQGPTEMNYGYTF.

This clone appeared a single time. V and J are TRBV6-5 and TRBJ2-3; TRBD2 matches at 10 bases. V shed 2 bases, J shed 2 bases, and the junction held 1 base outside the gene matches. Germline V gene sequence: CDR1 MNHEY, CDR2 SVGAGI. The CDR3 contains 15 residues. This CDR3 reads CASSYGLAATDTQYF. The CDR3 DNA is TGTGCCAGCAGTTACGGACTAGCGGCCACAGATACGCAGTATTTT.

The genes are TRBV5-1 and TRBJ2-5, with 12 bases aligning to TRBD2. CDR1 and CDR2 (germline): SGHRS, YFSETQ. V trimming: 0 bases; J trimming: 5 bases; junction bases outside the gene matches: 8. CDR3 length: 17 residues. The CDR3 nucleotides are TGCGCCAGCAGCTTGGGACGCCCTAGCGGGAGGGCCGAGACCCAGTACTTC. Protein product: CASSLGRPSGRAETQYF.

As to this clone: Additional DNA sequences in this sample encode the identical CDR3. The V gene is TRBV11-3, the J gene TRBJ2-2, with a possible D match to TRBD1 (5 bases). Between the trimmed V and J ends, which lost 2 bases and 5 bases, there was a span of 6 bases. Germline CDR1 SGHNT, CDR2 YENEEA. CDR3 length equals 13 residues. CDR3 nucleotide sequence: TGTGCCAGCAGCTTAAGGGGTACCGGGGAGCTGTTTTTT. It encodes CASSLRGTGELFF.

Worth noting for this clone: This sample includes further DNA sequences coding for the same CDR3. V and J are TRBV5-6 and TRBJ2-1; no clear D gene. V lost 0 bases and J 8 bases, leaving 6 bases between the germline ends. The CDR3 is 12 amino acids. Germline loops: CDR1 SGHDT, CDR2 YYEEEE. DNA of the CDR3: TGTGCCAGCAGCTTGGGGGTGGATGAGCAGTTCTTC. This sequence encodes CASSLGVDEQFF.

V gene TRBV9 combines with J gene TRBJ1-1; D is unclear. The CDR3 has 13 amino acids. The germline V gene encodes CDR1 SGDLS and CDR2 YYNGEE. V gave up 0 bases and J gave up 5 bases, with 8 bases separating them. The CDR3, as DNA: TGTGCCAGCAGCGTAGCGCGGGGTACTGAAGCTTTCTTT. Its protein product is CASSVARGTEAFF. Together with reference TRBV9 and TRBJ1-1, the CDR3 gives the full variable domain: DSGVTQTPKHLITATGQRVTLRCSPRSGDLSVYWYQQSLDQGLQFLIQYYNGEERAKGNILERFSAQQFPDLHSELNLSSLELGDSALYFCASSVARGTEAFFGQGTRLTVV.

The chain couples TRBV11-3 to TRBJ2-7; possible D gene TRBD2, 5 bases. V dropped 1 base and J dropped 7 bases, with 8 bases sitting between them. Per the germline V gene, CDR1 is SGHNT and CDR2 is YENEEA. The CDR3 extends over 12 amino acids. The CDR3 sequence is CASSLGTGEQYF. CDR3 in DNA: TGTGCCAGCAGCTTAGGGACGGGGGAGCAGTACTTC.

This clone turned up a few times. The chain employs TRBV7-2 and TRBJ2-3; D is perhaps TRBD2 (6 bases). CDR3 length: 15 residues. V shed 4 bases and J shed 6 bases, with 17 bases lying between them. The germline gives CDR1 SGHTA, CDR2 FQGNSA. This CDR3 is CASSSLAGSRDTQYF. CDR3 sequence (DNA): TGTGCCAGCAGCTCCCTGGCGGGGAGTCGGGATACGCAGTATTTT.

In this sample, this clone turned up a few times. The rearrangement links TRBV4-1 to TRBJ2-7, with TRBD1 matching 8 bases. Per germline, CDR1 MGHRA and CDR2 YSYEKL. This CDR3 is built from 15 residues. V shed 4 bases and J 3 bases; nucleotides not matched to a gene: 8. For the CDR3, the DNA is TGCGCCAGCAGCCCGGAGGACAGGGACAGCTACGAGCAGTACTTC. Protein: CASSPEDRDSYEQYF.

The CDR3 DNA sequence: TGTGCCAGTAGTATAGGGACAGGGACATCCTACGAGCAGTACTTC. Translation gives CASSIGTGTSYEQYF. This chain joins TRBV19 and TRBJ2-7, with TRBD1 identical over 8 bases. CDR3 size: 15 residues. From germline, CDR1 is LNHDA and CDR2 SQIVND (reference sequence). V lost 1 base and J lost 1; bases outside the gene matches: 3.

The chain employs TRBV4-1 and TRBJ2-3; tentative D call: TRBD2 (5 bases). The CDR3 runs 15 residues. From germline, CDR1 is MGHRA and CDR2 YSYEKL. The V gene lost 1 base and the J gene lost 2 bases, with 10 bases spanning the gap. CDR3 sequence reads: CASSQVWTSTDTQYF. The CDR3 nucleotides read TGCGCCAGCAGCCAAGTTTGGACTTCCACAGATACGCAGTATTTT.

This chain connects TRBV5-4 to TRBJ1-4, with D perhaps TRBD1 (6 bases). Per germline, CDR1 SGHNT and CDR2 YYREEE (reference sequence). The CDR3 contains 14 residues. Trimming cost V 4 bases and J 4 bases, with 11 bases left between them. The CDR3 spells CASSRDTGNEKLFF. In DNA form, the CDR3 reads TGTGCCAGCAGCCGGGACACCGGTAATGAAAAACTGTTTTTT.

This clone was detected a few times. This chain joins TRBV2 and TRBJ2-2; D gene uncertain. V shed 10 bases and J shed 4 bases, with 10 bases lying between them. In germline, CDR1 is SNHLY, CDR2 FYNNEI. This CDR3 has 12 residues. The CDR3: CATKLGTGELFF. DNA for the CDR3: TGTGCCACCAAGTTGGGCACCGGGGAGCTGTTTTTT. Looking up the rest from reference TRBV2 and TRBJ2-2 gives the full variable domain: EPEVTQTPSHQVTQMGQEVILRCVPISNHLYFYWYRQILGQKVEFLVSFYNNEISEKSEIFDDQFSVERPDGSNFTLKIRSTKLEDSAMYFCATKLGTGELFFGEGSRLTVL.

The rearrangement joins TRBV5-1 to TRBJ2-5, with TRBD1 matching over 8 bases. Germline CDR1 and CDR2: SGHRS and YFSETQ. V lost 3 bases, J lost 5 bases, and 15 bases stayed unmatched. This CDR3 is built from 17 residues. CDR3 protein: CASSSGSGQGAWETQYF. CDR3 bases: TGCGCCAGCAGCTCCGGTTCTGGGCAGGGGGCTTGGGAGACCCAGTACTTC.

J is TRBJ2-1 and V is TRBV30; D might be TRBD2 (5 bases). Germline V lookup: CDR1 GTSNPN, CDR2 SVGIG (reference sequence). Trimming took 3 bases from V and 10 from J, leaving 10 bases between them. The CDR3 covers 11 residues. DNA for the CDR3: TGTGCCTGGAGGCGCGGGCGGGAGCAGTTCTTC. Protein: CAWRRGREQFF.

The rearrangement joins TRBV10-3 to TRBJ1-1; D is uncertain. Germline loops: CDR1 ENHRY, CDR2 SYGVKD. This CDR3 has 15 amino acids. V was cut by 0 bases and J by 0 bases, with 8 bases left in between. The DNA for the CDR3 is TGTGCCATCAGTGAGTCTAAGGGCATGAACACTGAAGCTTTCTTT. Encoded protein: CAISESKGMNTEAFF.

The rearrangement uses TRBV14 and TRBJ2-7, with 12 bases fitting TRBD2. The V and J ends lost 1 base and 7 bases, in that order; junction bases with no gene match: 2. Germline-derived CDR1 and CDR2 are SGHDN and FVKESK. The CDR3 spans 14 residues. The CDR3 nucleotides read TGTGCCAGCAGCCAAGCTAGCGGGAGGGTTGAGCAGTACTTC. It is translated as CASSQASGRVEQYF.

This chain uses TRBV6-5 with TRBJ2-7; 8 bases are a match to TRBD2. The CDR3 sequence is 14 residues long. Germline trimming cut 6 bases from V and 6 bases from J; bases unmatched to any gene: 10. Germline CDR1 MNHEY, CDR2 SVGAGI. CDR3 DNA: TGTGCCAGCAGGAGAGCCGGGACTAGAGCCGAGCAGTACTTC. Amino acid sequence: CASRRAGTRAEQYF.

This chain links TRBV5-4 with TRBJ2-3; the match to TRBD2 covers 12 bases. The J segment lost 4 bases and the V segment lost 2 bases, leaving 5 bases of the junction unmatched. CDR3 length: 16 amino acids. Germline assignment: CDR1 SGHNT and CDR2 YYREEE (reference sequence). CDR3 sequence reads: CASSLGLAGGSDTQYF. The CDR3 DNA reads TGTGCCAGCAGCTTAGGGCTAGCGGGGGGGTCAGATACGCAGTATTTT.

This clone was counted only a few times. The rearrangement uses TRBV5-1 and TRBJ1-6; D gene uncertain. In germline, CDR1 is SGHRS, CDR2 YFSETQ. V lost 0 bases and J 5 bases, leaving 9 bases between the germline ends. This CDR3 is 15 amino acids long. The CDR3 DNA sequence: TGCGCCAGCAGCTTGGCGGCAATGAATAATTCACCCCTCCACTTT. It specifies CASSLAAMNNSPLHF.

The V and J genes are TRBV11-2 and TRBJ2-1, with 10 bases matching TRBD2. Trimming cost V 2 bases and J 4 bases; bases outside gene matches: 5. CDR3 length: 16 residues. Germline values: CDR1 SGHAT, CDR2 FQNNGV. The CDR3 here is CASSLNLAGGYNEQFF. The CDR3 DNA follows: TGTGCCAGCAGCTTAAACTTAGCGGGGGGATACAATGAGCAGTTCTTC. Together with reference TRBV11-2 and TRBJ2-1, the CDR3 gives the full variable domain: EAGVAQSPRYKIIEKRQSVAFWCNPISGHATLYWYQQILGQGPKLLIQFQNNGVVDDSQLPKDRFSAERLKGVDSTLKIQPAKLEDSAVYLCASSLNLAGGYNEQFFGPGTRLTVL.

This chain connects TRBV13 to TRBJ2-3; D is unresolved. The germline V gene encodes CDR1 PRHDT and CDR2 FYEKMQ (reference sequence). V was shortened by 2 bases and J by 2 bases, with 11 bases between the two germline ends. The CDR3 spans 15 residues. The DNA for the CDR3 is TGTGCCAGCAGCTTATGGGGATCCTCCACAGATACGCAGTATTTT. Its translation is CASSLWGSSTDTQYF.

The rearrangement uses TRBV7-9 and TRBJ2-5; D is possibly TRBD1 or TRBD2 (5 bases each). Germline-derived CDR1 and CDR2 are SEHNR and FQNEAQ (reference sequence). CDR3 size: 15 residues. V shed 4 bases and J shed 2 bases, with 14 bases lying between them. CDR3 sequence reads: CASSYQGTVQETQYF. The CDR3 DNA reads TGTGCCAGCAGCTATCAAGGGACGGTGCAAGAGACCCAGTACTTC.